One and the same sample provided the 2 T cell receptor beta chains below, sequenced in a study of blood T cell repertoires in COVID-19 (dated by TCRdb to 2019 to 2021). The method was the immunoSEQ multiplex PCR assay. TCRdb stores this immuneACCESS table with in-frame sequences only. Part of the clones is absent; in the studies checked, under half of the shortfall reflects unresolved V genes, and no reason is known for the rest. The sample data list around 300,000 clones, and under 90% of these were observed just once. The top ten clones comprise approximately 2% of the sample. The specimen was peripheral blood. The receptors shown here come from a man aged 45-65 years with acute or convalescent COVID-19.

With regard to this clone: Other DNA sequences of this sample code for an identical CDR3. The rearrangement joins TRBV20-1 to TRBJ2-7; 9 bases line up with TRBD2. CDR1 and CDR2 from the germline V gene are DFQATT and SNEGSKA (reference sequence). This CDR3 has 11 amino acids. With 6 bases clipped from V and 5 bases from J, the junction kept 2 bases outside the gene matches. The CDR3 nucleotides read TGCAGTGCGACTAGCGGCCACGAGCAGTACTTC. This translates into CSATSGHEQYF.

The chain joins TRBV5-1 to TRBJ1-2; tentative D call: TRBD1 (5 bases). V lost 4 bases and J lost 4, with 17 bases in between. CDR3 length: 15 residues. Germline CDR1 is SGHRS and CDR2 is YFSETQ. The DNA of the CDR3 is TGCGCCAGCAGCCTGATGGAGGGGATGGGCTATGGCTACACCTTC. Translating it yields CASSLMEGMGYGYTF.